This TCR beta chain originates from a study of cytomegalovirus exposure and HLA in healthy donors. The PCR employed 60 Vbeta primers together with 13 Jbeta primers. In the authors' methods: As a later analysis found, there were 60 million to 90 million unique TCR beta chains, of which roughly 11 million were shared. Sequencing was performed with immunoSEQ multiplex PCR; in TCRdb, only in-frame clones are kept and a portion is missing. Clone size and V and J calls were adopted from that table, with D and trimming inferred from the DNA. The repertoire includes around 130,000 clones, approximately 71% of them detected once, and over 0.8% sits in the top ten. Study conclusions and caveats: Among TCR beta chains, those listed as cytomegalovirus-associated numbered over 150. Researchers reportedly found TCR beta sequences accurately predicted most subjects' HLA-A and HLA-B alleles.

To note about this clone: Its antigen is not known.

Sequenced input: PBMCs. This receptor was taken from a woman between 55 and 75 years old in good health and CMV-seronegative.

Written as DNA, the CDR3 is TGTGCCAGCAGGACCCCTAGCTCTGGGTCCTACGAGCAGTACTTC. Its translation: CASRTPSSGSYEQYF. The V and J genes are TRBV27 and TRBJ2-7; D possibly corresponds to TRBD2 (5 bases). The CDR3 runs 15 residues. CDR1 and CDR2 (germline): MNHEY, SMNVEV (reference sequence). V lost 6 bases, J lost 1 base, and 16 bases lay in between.